The 6 T cell receptor beta chains listed next were all sequenced from one sample in a study of blood T cell repertoires in COVID-19. Data came from immunoSEQ multiplex PCR; TCRdb stores just in-frame clones and leaves some out. Of a few hundred thousand clones in the sample, 89% are singletons; the top ten hold approximately 6.5%. Sample: peripheral blood. The receptor source for this set is a man between 18 and 29 years old who had recovered from COVID-19.

This chain connects TRBV19 to TRBJ1-1; D unclear. Germline CDR1 and CDR2: LNHDA and SQIVND (reference sequence). CDR3 size: 15 residues. V lost 1 base to trimming and J lost 0 bases, with 9 bases between them. CDR3 DNA: TGTGCCAGTAGTATAGGTCCCCGGGTGAACACTGAAGCTTTCTTT. Translating it yields CASSIGPRVNTEAFF.

V is TRBV12-3 or TRBV12-4 and J is TRBJ2-4, with a tentative D call TRBD2 (5 bases). The germline V and J ends were trimmed by 10 bases and 6 bases, with 13 bases remaining between them. This CDR3 is built from 12 residues. The CDR3 sequence is CATRGPGNIQYF. CDR3 bases: TGTGCCACCCGCGGGCCAGGAAACATTCAGTACTTC.

The chain recombines TRBV27 with TRBJ1-6; 10 nucleotides line up with TRBD1. V trimming: 6 bases; J trimming: 7 bases; junction bases outside the gene matches: 9. The CDR3 has 16 residues. The germline CDR1 and CDR2 sequences are MNHEY and SMNVEV (reference sequence). The CDR3 spells CASSAPGQGRNSPLHF. CDR3 in DNA: TGTGCCAGCAGCGCGCCGGGACAGGGGAGGAATTCACCCCTCCACTTT.

V gene TRBV7-2 combines with J gene TRBJ2-5, with 10 bases lining up with TRBD2. Trimming removed 3 bases from V and 4 bases from J; junction bases left unmatched: 8. The length of the CDR3 is 16 residues. Germline values: CDR1 SGHTA, CDR2 FQGNSA. The CDR3 reads CASSLFLAGAGETQYF. The DNA for the CDR3 is TGTGCCAGCAGCTTGTTTCTAGCGGGGGCGGGAGAGACCCAGTACTTC.

The CDR3 sequence: CASSLGPQGNRSPLHF. CDR3 coding DNA: TGTGCCAGCAGTTTAGGGCCCCAGGGGAACCGTTCACCCCTCCACTTT. The rearrangement links TRBV27 to TRBJ1-6; a weak D match, TRBD1 (6 bases). Trimming removed 2 bases from V and 9 bases from J, with 17 bases in between. This CDR3 spans 16 amino acids. Germline CDR1 MNHEY, CDR2 SMNVEV (reference sequence).

The chain combines TRBV28 with TRBJ1-1; possible D gene TRBD1, 6 bases. The CDR3 spans 15 residues. V was pared by 5 bases and J by 2 bases, with 15 bases between. Germline-derived CDR1 and CDR2 are MDHEN and SYDVKM. The CDR3 loop reads CASSDPGVVNTEAFF. The CDR3 DNA reads as TGTGCCAGCAGTGACCCAGGGGTTGTCAACACTGAAGCTTTCTTT.